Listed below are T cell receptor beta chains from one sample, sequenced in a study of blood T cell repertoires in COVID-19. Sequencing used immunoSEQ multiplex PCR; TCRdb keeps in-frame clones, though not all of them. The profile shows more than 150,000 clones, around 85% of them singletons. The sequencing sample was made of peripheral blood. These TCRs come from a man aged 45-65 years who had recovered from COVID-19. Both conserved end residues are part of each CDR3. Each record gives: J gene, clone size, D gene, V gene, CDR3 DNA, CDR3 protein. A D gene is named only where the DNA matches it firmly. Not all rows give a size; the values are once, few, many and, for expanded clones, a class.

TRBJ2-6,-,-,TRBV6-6,TGTGCCAGCAGAAAACAGGTGGCCTCTGGGGCCAACGTCCTGACTTTC,CASRKQVASGANVLTF
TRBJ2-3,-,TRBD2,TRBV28,TGTGCCAGCAGTACCGCTAGCGGGAGTCAGTATTTT,CASSTASGSQYF
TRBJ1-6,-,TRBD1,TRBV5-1,TGCGCCAGCAGCTTGTGGGACAGGATCAACTATAATTCACCCCTCCACTTT,CASSLWDRINYNSPLHF
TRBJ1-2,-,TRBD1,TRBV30,TGTGCCTGGGAGGACAGGGGGACTCGTGGCTACACCTTC,CAWEDRGTRGYTF
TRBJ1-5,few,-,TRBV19,TGTGCCAGTAGTATAGGGACTCTGAGCAATCAGCCCCAGCATTTT,CASSIGTLSNQPQHF
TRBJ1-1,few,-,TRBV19,TGTGCCAGTAGTTTGCTAGGGAACACTGAAGCTTTCTTT,CASSLLGNTEAFF
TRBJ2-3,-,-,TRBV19,TGTGCCAGTAGTAAACAGCCCTCGGTGGTAGATACGCAGTATTTT,CASSKQPSVVDTQYF
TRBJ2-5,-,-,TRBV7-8,TGTGCCAGCAGCGCGAGCAGGGCCCAAGAGACCCAGTACTTC,CASSASRAQETQYF
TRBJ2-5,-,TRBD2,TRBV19,TGTGCCAGTCGGGAACTAGCGGGAGCTTCCCAGTACTTC,CASRELAGASQYF
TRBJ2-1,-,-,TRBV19,TGTGCCAGTAACCCCGGAGTTAACAATGAGCAGTTCTTC,CASNPGVNNEQFF